This T cell receptor (beta chain) stems from a study of T cell responses to AZD1222 COVID-19 vaccine (TCRdb year 2021). For the study in its entirety: TCR sequencing was performed for about 250 trial participants, of whom about 200 were given two doses of AZD1222 and around 25 were given two doses of MenACWY control vaccine. Trial participants were enrolled by age into subgroups of 18-55, 56-69 and 70-plus years, and around 140, 26 and 57 TCR-sequenced participants, respectively, were included in these subgroups.

What the work shows at the level of the full study, not this receptor alone: Because no day 14 peak-response samples were available, repertoires were characterized only after the peak T cell response. Only a handful of AZD1222 recipients were SARS-CoV-2 seropositive at baseline, limiting conclusions about previously exposed vaccinees. Participants were mostly white British and included more females than males, and it was suggested by the authors that clonal diversity may have been underestimated. Nearly half of unique spike-specific TCRs reportedly recognized epitopes outside regions mutated in the B.1.351 and B.1.1.7 variants. Vaccine-associated CD4 TCRs spanned the whole spike protein, with dominant responses in regions 160-218 and 743-854. After two AZD1222 doses, spike-specific TCR breadth and depth were significantly higher than at day 0 and than in MenACWY recipients. In the small 56-69-year group, the increase in depth fell short of significance, most likely because of low power.

In the paper's terms, the time point label means: baseline before first vaccination. Sample treatment or condition, as interpreted from the label and publication: meningococcal conjugate vaccine given as trial control. Samples from vaccinated people were obtained from the UK trials COV001 and COV002, which included a single-blind randomized controlled phase 2/3 trial of AZD1222 (ChAdOx1 nCoV-19) in healthy adults. For TCRbeta chain sequencing, PBMC samples from trial participants were taken at day 0 and at day 28 after the second dose. The CDR3 regions of human TCRbeta chains were analyzed by immunosequencing. The authors' analysis ran thus. Repertoire TCRs were matched against a reference library of SARS-CoV-2-specific TCRs generated with the MIRA antigen-specificity platform. Breadth was defined as the fraction of unique TCRs that were SARS-CoV-2-associated, and depth was defined as the fraction of total T cells that were SARS-CoV-2-associated. Using the MIRA data, each spike-specific TCR was mapped to the spike region that the TCR reacts to and placed in a CD4 or CD8 class. Log10-transformed breadth and depth values were compared by one-way ANOVA with Sidak's multiple comparisons tests. Here the immuneACCESS table is served through TCRdb, limited to in-frame sequences with V and J called. Missing clones are a known gap in these copies; in checked studies unresolved V genes cover under half, and the rest lacks a known reason. The V and J calls and clone size were taken over from that table, and D and trimming were inferred from the DNA. The sample records about 160,000 clones, roughly 94% of which are singletons. Of the sample, around 4% is held by the ten largest clones.

For this clone: Its antigen remains undetermined. Per-base quality was not reported, and no clone a single base away is much larger than it.

Clipping removes 6 bases from V and 8 bases from J, with 9 as the unmatched junction base count. The germline V gene sets CDR1 to SGDLS and CDR2 to YYNGEE. The CDR3 spans 15 residues, from the cysteine through the phenylalanine. Solely the CDR3 DNA is kept, with 45 bases framed from the first base. This sequence uses TRBV9 and TRBJ2-1; 12 middle bases align to TRBD1. The sequencing used peripheral blood, collected on day 0 of MenACWY control vaccination. The TCR was taken from an adult in good health. CDR3 region: CASTRRGQGADEQFF. The DNA sequence is given as TGTGCCAGCACGCGTCGGGGACAGGGGGCCGATGAGCAGTTCTTC.